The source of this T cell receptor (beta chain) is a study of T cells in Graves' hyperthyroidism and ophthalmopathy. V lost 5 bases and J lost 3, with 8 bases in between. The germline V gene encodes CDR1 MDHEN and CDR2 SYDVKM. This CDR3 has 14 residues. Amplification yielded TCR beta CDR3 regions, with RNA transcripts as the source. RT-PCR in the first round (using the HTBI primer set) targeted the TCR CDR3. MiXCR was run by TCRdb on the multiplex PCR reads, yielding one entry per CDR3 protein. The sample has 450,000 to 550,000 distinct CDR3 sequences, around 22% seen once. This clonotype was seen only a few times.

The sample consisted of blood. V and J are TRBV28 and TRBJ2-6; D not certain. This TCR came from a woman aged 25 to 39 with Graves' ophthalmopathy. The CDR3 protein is CASSPTRGANVLTF. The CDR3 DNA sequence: TGTGCCAGCAGTCCGACTCGTGGGGCCAACGTCCTGACTTTC. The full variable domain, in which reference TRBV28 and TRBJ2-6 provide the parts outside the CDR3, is DVKVTQSSRYLVKRTGEKVFLECVQDMDHENMFWYRQDPGLGLRLIYFSYDVKMKEKGDIPEGYSVSREKKERFSLILESASTNQTSMYLCASSPTRGANVLTFGAGSRLTVL.